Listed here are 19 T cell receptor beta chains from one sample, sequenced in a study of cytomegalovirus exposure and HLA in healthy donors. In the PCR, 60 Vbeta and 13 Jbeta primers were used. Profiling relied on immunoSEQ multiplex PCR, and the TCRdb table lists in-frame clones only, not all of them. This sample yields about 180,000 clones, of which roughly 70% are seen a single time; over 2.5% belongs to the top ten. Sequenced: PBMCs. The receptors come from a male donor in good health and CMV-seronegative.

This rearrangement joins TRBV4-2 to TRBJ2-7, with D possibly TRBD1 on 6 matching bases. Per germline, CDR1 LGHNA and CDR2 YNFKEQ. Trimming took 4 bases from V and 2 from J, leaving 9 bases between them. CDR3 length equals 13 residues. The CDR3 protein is CASSLQGPYEQYF. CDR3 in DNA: TGTGCCAGCAGCCTACAGGGTCCCTACGAGCAGTACTTC.

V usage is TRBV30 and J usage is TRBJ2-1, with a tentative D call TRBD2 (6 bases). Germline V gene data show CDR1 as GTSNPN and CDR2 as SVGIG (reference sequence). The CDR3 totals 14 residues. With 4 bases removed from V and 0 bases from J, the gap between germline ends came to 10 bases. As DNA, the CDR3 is TGTGCCTGGATGGACGGGAGCTCCTACAATGAGCAGTTCTTC. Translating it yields CAWMDGSSYNEQFF.

The CDR3 nucleotides read TGTGCCAGCAGCTTGGATCGGGGTCAGCCCCAGCATTTT. Translating gives CASSLDRGQPQHF. The chain combines TRBV4-2 with TRBJ1-5; D is ambiguous. CDR1 is LGHNA and CDR2 is YNFKEQ in the germline V gene. This CDR3 has 13 amino acids. V was clipped by 5 bases and J by 6 bases, with 11 bases between them.

CDR3 bases: TGCGCCAGCAGCCAGGGACTAGCCAATGAGCAGTTCTTC. Amino acids: CASSQGLANEQFF. This chain connects TRBV4-3 to TRBJ2-1, with 9 bases that match TRBD2. Germline assignment: CDR1 LGHNA and CDR2 YSLEER. CDR3 length equals 13 residues. V lost 3 bases and J lost 6; bases outside the gene matches: 0.

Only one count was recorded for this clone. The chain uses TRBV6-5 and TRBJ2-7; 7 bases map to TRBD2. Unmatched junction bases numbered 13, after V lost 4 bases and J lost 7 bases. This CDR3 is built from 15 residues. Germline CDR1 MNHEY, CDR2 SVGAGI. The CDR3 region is CASSSQALGGREQYF. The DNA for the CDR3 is TGTGCCAGCAGTTCGCAGGCCTTGGGCGGGAGAGAGCAGTACTTC.

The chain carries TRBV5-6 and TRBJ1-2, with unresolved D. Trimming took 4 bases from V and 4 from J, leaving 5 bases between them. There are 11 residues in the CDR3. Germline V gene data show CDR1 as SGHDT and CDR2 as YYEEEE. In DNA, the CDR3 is TGTGCCAGCAGCCGGGGCTATGGCTACACCTTC. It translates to CASSRGYGYTF. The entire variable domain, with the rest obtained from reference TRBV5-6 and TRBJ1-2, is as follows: DAGVTQSPTHLIKTRGQQVTLRCSPKSGHDTVSWYQQALGQGPQFIFQYYEEEERQRGNFPDRFSGHQFPNYSSELNVNALLLGDSALYLCASSRGYGYTFGSGTRLTVV.

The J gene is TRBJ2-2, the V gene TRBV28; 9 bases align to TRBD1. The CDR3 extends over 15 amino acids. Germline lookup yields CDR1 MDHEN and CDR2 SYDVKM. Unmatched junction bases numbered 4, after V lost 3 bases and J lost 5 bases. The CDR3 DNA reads TGTGCCAGCAGTTTGACAGGGGGGAATACCGGGGAGCTGTTTTTT. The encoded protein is CASSLTGGNTGELFF.

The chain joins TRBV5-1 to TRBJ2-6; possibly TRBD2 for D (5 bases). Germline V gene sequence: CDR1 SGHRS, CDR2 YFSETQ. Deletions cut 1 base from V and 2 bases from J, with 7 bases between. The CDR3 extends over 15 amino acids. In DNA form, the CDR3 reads TGCGCCAGCAGCTTGATCGGGACTGGGGCCAACGTCCTGACTTTC. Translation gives CASSLIGTGANVLTF.

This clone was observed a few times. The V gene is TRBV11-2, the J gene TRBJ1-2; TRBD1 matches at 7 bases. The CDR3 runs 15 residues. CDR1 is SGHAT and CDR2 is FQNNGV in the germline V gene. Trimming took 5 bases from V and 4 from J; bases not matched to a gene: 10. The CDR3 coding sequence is TGTGCCAGCAGCCCGACGACAGGGACGAGCTATGGCTACACCTTC. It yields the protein CASSPTTGTSYGYTF.

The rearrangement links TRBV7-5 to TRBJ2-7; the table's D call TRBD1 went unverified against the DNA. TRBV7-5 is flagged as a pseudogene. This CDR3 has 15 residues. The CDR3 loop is CARSLWSGDPYEQYF. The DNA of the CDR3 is TGTGCCAGAAGCTTATGGTCAGGGGATCCCTACGAGCAGTACTTC.

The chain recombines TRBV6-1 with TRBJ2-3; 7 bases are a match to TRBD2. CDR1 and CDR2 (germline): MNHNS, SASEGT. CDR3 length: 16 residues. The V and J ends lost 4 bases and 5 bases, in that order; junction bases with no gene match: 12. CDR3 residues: CASSAPWGGVGDTQYF. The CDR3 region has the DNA TGTGCCAGCAGTGCACCTTGGGGAGGGGTGGGAGATACGCAGTATTTT.

CDR3 bases: TGTGCCAGCAGTCTCGGGACTCCCGGAAACAGCAATCAGCCCCAGCATTTT. This codes for CASSLGTPGNSNQPQHF. V is TRBV7-9 and J is TRBJ1-5; the D gene is possibly TRBD1 (5 bases). This CDR3 has 17 amino acids. Germline-derived CDR1 and CDR2 are SEHNR and FQNEAQ (reference sequence). Trimming removed 6 bases from V and 1 base from J, with 19 bases in between.

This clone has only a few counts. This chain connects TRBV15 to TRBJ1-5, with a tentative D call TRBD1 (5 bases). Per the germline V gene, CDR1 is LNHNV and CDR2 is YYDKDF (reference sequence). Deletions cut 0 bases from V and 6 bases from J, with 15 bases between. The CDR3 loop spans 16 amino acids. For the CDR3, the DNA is TGTGCCACCAGCAGAGAATCCAGGGTTGGTGGTCAGCCCCAGCATTTT. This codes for CATSRESRVGGQPQHF.

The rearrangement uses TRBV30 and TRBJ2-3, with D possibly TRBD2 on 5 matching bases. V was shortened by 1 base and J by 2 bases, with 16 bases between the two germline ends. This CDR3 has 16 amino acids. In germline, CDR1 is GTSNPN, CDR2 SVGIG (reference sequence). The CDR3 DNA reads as TGTGCCTGGAGTGACCCAGCGGTGTCTCACACAGATACGCAGTATTTT. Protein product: CAWSDPAVSHTDTQYF.

The CDR3 DNA follows: TGCGCCAGCAGCTTGGCGGACACTGAAGCTTTCTTT. The encoded protein is CASSLADTEAFF. V gene TRBV5-1 combines with J gene TRBJ1-1; D not certain. The germline V and J ends were trimmed by 0 bases and 3 bases, with 3 bases remaining between them. The CDR3 has 12 residues. Germline CDR1 is SGHRS and CDR2 is YFSETQ. Complete variable domain (other parts from reference TRBV5-1 and TRBJ1-1): KAGVTQTPRYLIKTRGQQVTLSCSPISGHRSVSWYQQTPGQGLQFLFEYFSETQRNKGNFPGRFSGRQFSNSRSEMNVSTLELGDSALYLCASSLADTEAFFGQGTRLTVV.

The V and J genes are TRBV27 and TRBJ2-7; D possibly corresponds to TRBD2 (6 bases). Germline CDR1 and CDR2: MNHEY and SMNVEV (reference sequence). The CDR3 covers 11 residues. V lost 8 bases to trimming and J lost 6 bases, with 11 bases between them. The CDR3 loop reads CASGPGGEQYF. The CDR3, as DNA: TGTGCCAGCGGGCCCGGGGGCGAGCAGTACTTC.

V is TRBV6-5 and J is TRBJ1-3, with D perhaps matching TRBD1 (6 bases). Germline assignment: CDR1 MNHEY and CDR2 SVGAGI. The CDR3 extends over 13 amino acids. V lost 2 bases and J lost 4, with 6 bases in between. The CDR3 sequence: CASSYGTGNTIYF. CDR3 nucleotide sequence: TGTGCCAGCAGTTACGGGACAGGAAACACCATATATTTT.

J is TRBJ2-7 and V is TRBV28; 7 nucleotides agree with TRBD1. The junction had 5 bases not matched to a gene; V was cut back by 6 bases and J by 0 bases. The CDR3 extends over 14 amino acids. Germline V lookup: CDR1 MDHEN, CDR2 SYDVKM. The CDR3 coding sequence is TGTGCCAGCAGCCTAGGGGGCACCTCCTACGAGCAGTACTTC. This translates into CASSLGGTSYEQYF. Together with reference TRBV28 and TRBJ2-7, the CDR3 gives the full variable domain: DVKVTQSSRYLVKRTGEKVFLECVQDMDHENMFWYRQDPGLGLRLIYFSYDVKMKEKGDIPEGYSVSREKKERFSLILESASTNQTSMYLCASSLGGTSYEQYFGPGTRLTVT.

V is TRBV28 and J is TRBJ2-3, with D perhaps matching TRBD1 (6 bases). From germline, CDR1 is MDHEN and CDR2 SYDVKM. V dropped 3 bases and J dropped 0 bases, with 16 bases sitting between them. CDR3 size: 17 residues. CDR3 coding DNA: TGTGCCAGCAGTTTCCCCCTACAGGGCTCTAGCACAGATACGCAGTATTTT. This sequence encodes CASSFPLQGSSTDTQYF.